This TCR beta chain was obtained from a study of shared T cell receptors in the human thymus. On this clone: Different DNA sequences within this sample yield the same CDR3.

The CDR3 is 15 residues long. Germline V gene sequence: CDR1 SQVTM, CDR2 ANQGSEA. V lost 3 bases, J lost 3 bases, and 16 bases lay in between. Profiling relied on immunoSEQ multiplex PCR, and the TCRdb table lists in-frame clones only, not all of them. This sample has some 700,000 clones, with around nine tenths found just once. The same data also contributed to another study, on human thymus T cells. As that study records: Thymus specimens were resections from corrective heart surgery. Overlap was high between thymic repertoires from unrelated individuals, as reported in related research.

V and J are TRBV29-1 and TRBJ2-3; a possible D gene is TRBD1 (5 bases). Sequencing was performed on thymocytes. The sequence derives from a boy younger than two with a congenital heart defect. This chain's CDR3 is CSVELQGGLTDTQYF. DNA of the CDR3: TGCAGCGTTGAGCTGCAGGGTGGATTAACAGATACGCAGTATTTT.